The sequence of this T cell receptor (beta chain) was determined in a study of blood T cells in healthy people across ages. Study at large: Roughly one uniquely barcoded beta molecule per two T cells was captured.

With a J-beta primer mix and a sample-barcoded 5' primer, a second PCR ran 7 to 11 cycles. CDR3-containing paired-end reads numbered at least 2.5 million in each sample. MiXCR, applied by TCRdb to the 5' RACE reads, yields one record per CDR3 protein. The sample holds fewer than 1,000,000 distinct CDR3 sequences, roughly 44% seen once. Worth noting for this clonotype: Antigen unknown.

Caucasian individuals from Russia who were healthy and aged 6 to 90 acted as donors. Study outcomes and limitations: Measured against age, TCR beta diversity per million T cells decreased in a roughly linear manner.

Germline CDR1 is SGHTS and CDR2 is YDEGEE. The CDR3 sequence is 14 residues long. Trimming shortened V by 0 bases and J by 5 bases, and 12 bases separated the two germline ends. The chain employs TRBV5-8 and TRBJ2-7; D not resolved. The specimen sequenced was blood. The sequence derives from a man aged 55 to 69 in good health. Here the CDR3 reads CASSLGVSLHEQYF. In nucleotides, the CDR3 is TGTGCCAGCAGCTTGGGGGTGAGTCTACACGAGCAGTACTTC.